This T cell receptor (beta chain) was sequenced in a study of cytomegalovirus exposure and HLA in healthy donors. CDR1 MNHEY and CDR2 SVGAGI come from the germline V gene. The junction had 3 bases not matched to a gene; V was cut back by 7 bases and J by 7 bases. This CDR3 is 12 amino acids long. In this sample, this clone turned up a few times. The PCR employed 60 Vbeta primers together with 13 Jbeta primers. TCRdb's table, derived via immunoSEQ multiplex PCR, lists solely in-frame clones and lacks some. The sample has about 170,000 clones, approximately 80% seen once. The chain is built from TRBV6-5 and TRBJ2-2; 7 nucleotides match TRBD1. Material: PBMCs. This TCR was sampled from a woman younger than 30 in good health and CMV-seronegative. The CDR3 loop reads CASNDRDGELFF. CDR3 DNA: TGTGCCAGCAACGACAGGGACGGGGAGCTGTTTTTT.